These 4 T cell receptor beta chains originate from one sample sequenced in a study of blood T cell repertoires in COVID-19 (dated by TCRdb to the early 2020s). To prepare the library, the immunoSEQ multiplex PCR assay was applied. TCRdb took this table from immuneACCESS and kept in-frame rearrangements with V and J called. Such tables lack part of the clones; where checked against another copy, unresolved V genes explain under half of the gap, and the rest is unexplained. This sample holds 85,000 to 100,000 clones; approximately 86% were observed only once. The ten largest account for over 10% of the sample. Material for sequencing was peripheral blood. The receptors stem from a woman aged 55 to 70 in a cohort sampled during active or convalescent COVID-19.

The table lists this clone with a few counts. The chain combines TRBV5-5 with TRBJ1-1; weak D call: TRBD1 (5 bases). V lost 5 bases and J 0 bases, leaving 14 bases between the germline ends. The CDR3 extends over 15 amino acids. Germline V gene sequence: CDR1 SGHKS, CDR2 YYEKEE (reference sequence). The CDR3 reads CASRRQFGMNTEAFF. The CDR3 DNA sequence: TGTGCCAGCAGGAGACAGTTTGGGATGAACACTGAAGCTTTCTTT.

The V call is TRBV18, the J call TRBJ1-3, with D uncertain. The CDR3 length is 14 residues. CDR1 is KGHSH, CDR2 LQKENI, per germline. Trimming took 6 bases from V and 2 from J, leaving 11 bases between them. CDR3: CASSEERAGNTIYF. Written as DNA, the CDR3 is TGTGCCAGCTCGGAGGAGAGGGCTGGAAACACCATATATTTT.

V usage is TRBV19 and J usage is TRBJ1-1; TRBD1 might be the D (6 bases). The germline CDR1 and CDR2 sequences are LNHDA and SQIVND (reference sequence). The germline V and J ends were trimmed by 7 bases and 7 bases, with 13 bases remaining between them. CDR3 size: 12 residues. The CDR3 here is CASIGQYHEAFF. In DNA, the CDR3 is TGTGCCAGTATTGGACAGTACCATGAAGCTTTCTTT.

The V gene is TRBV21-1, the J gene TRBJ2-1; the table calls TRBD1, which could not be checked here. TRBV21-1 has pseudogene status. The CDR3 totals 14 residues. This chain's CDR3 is CASSPGTGLNEQFF. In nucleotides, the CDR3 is TGTGCCAGCAGTCCCGGGACAGGGTTAAATGAGCAGTTCTTC.